The 4 T cell receptor beta chains below were found in one sample sequenced in a study of shared clonotypes between healthy human individuals. TCRdb keeps only in-frame clones here, not all; method: immunoSEQ multiplex PCR. The sample shows 2 million to 2.5 million clones, 85% to 95% of them seen only once. Sequencing was done on a sample of naive CD4+ T cells sorted from blood. The subset denotes: CD45RA+ positively selected. These receptors were taken from a man younger than 35 in good health.

The J gene is TRBJ2-3, the V gene TRBV18; TRBD2 aligns across 11 bases. Germline CDR1 and CDR2: KGHSH and LQKENI. The junction had 5 bases not matched to a gene; V was cut back by 0 bases and J by 6 bases. This CDR3 comprises 16 residues. This CDR3 reads CASSPPSGGASDTQYF. For the CDR3, the DNA is TGTGCCAGCTCACCACCTAGCGGGGGGGCCTCGGATACGCAGTATTTT. Full variable domain (rest looked up from reference TRBV18 and TRBJ2-3): NAGVMQNPRHLVRRRGQEARLRCSPMKGHSHVYWYRQLPEEGLKFMVYLQKENIIDESGMPKERFSAEFPKEGPSILRIQQVVRGDSAAYFCASSPPSGGASDTQYFGPGTRLTVL.

This rearrangement joins TRBV7-2 to TRBJ2-2; 7 bases agree with TRBD2. CDR1 is SGHTA, CDR2 FQGNSA, per germline. The V and J ends lost 1 base and 6 bases, in that order; junction bases with no gene match: 8. The CDR3 contains 16 residues. This chain's CDR3 is CASSLGFGGGSGELFF. The CDR3 nucleotides are TGTGCCAGCAGCTTAGGGTTTGGGGGAGGGTCCGGGGAGCTGTTTTTT.

Concerning this clone itself: Other DNA sequences from this sample encode an identical CDR3 as well. This sequence joins TRBV5-5 and TRBJ2-7, with D uncertain. The CDR3 is made up of 13 amino acids. CDR1 is SGHKS, CDR2 YYEKEE, per germline (reference sequence). Trimming removed 5 bases from V and 3 bases from J, with 12 bases in between. The CDR3 sequence is CASSLSGNYEQYF. Written as DNA, the CDR3 is TGTGCCAGCAGTCTCTCAGGTAACTACGAGCAGTACTTC. Filled out from reference TRBV5-5 and TRBJ2-7, the complete variable domain reads DAGVTQSPTHLIKTRGQQVTLRCSPISGHKSVSWYQQVLGQGPQFIFQYYEKEERGRGNFPDRFSARQFPNYSSELNVNALLLGDSALYLCASSLSGNYEQYFGPGTRLTVT.

CDR3: CASSALPGQNTGELFF. CDR3 nucleotides: TGTGCCAGCAGTGCACTCCCCGGACAGAACACCGGGGAGCTGTTTTTT. The chain is built from TRBV6-1 and TRBJ2-2; D is perhaps TRBD1 (5 bases). Germline CDR1 MNHNS, CDR2 SASEGT. V was trimmed by 4 bases and J by 1 base, leaving 13 bases between them. The CDR3 is made up of 16 amino acids.